Listed here are 15 T cell receptor beta chains from one sample, sequenced in a study of graft-versus-host responses after intestinal transplantation. Their antigen targets remain unknown. The protocol was immunoSEQ multiplex PCR, while the TCRdb copy is restricted to in-frame clones and leaves out a portion. The table has roughly 100,000 clones, approximately 93% seen once. The sample here was unstimulated CD8+ T cells sorted from spleen or lymph node cells, taken before intestinal transplant. The receptor source for this set is a human donor who received an intestinal transplant.

V and J are TRBV6-5 and TRBJ1-1; D unresolved. Germline V gene data show CDR1 as MNHEY and CDR2 as SVGAGI. The CDR3 runs 16 residues. Trimming left V 0 bases short and J 4 bases short, with 15 bases between. CDR3 in DNA: TGTGCCAGCAGTTACTCGAGAGGCAGGTCGGGCACTGAAGCTTTCTTT. Encoded protein: CASSYSRGRSGTEAFF.

The chain recombines TRBV11-3 with TRBJ1-2; D is perhaps TRBD1 (6 bases). The CDR3 spans 14 residues. Looked up from germline, CDR1 is SGHNT and CDR2 is YENEEA. The V gene lost 3 bases and the J gene lost 6 bases, with 14 bases spanning the gap. The CDR3 DNA sequence: TGTGCCAGCAGCTTCGTACAGGGTGGAGATGGCTACACCTTC. This translates into CASSFVQGGDGYTF.

V is TRBV4-1 and J is TRBJ2-3, with 8 positions matching TRBD2. There are 15 residues in the CDR3. J lost 8 bases, V lost 3 bases, and 10 bases had no gene match. CDR1 MGHRA and CDR2 YSYEKL come from the germline V gene. CDR3 nucleotides: TGCGCCAGCAGCCAGAGTAGCGGGGAACGGGTTACGCAGTATTTT. The encoded protein is CASSQSSGERVTQYF.

In DNA, the CDR3 is TGTGCCAGTAGTATTGAAGAGTATGGCTACACCTTC. This sequence encodes CASSIEEYGYTF. The rearrangement joins TRBV19 to TRBJ1-2; D is ambiguous. CDR3 length: 12 residues. Between the trimmed V and J ends, which lost 3 bases and 5 bases, there was a span of 7 bases. Germline CDR1 LNHDA, CDR2 SQIVND (reference sequence).

V and J are TRBV27 and TRBJ1-2; weak D call: TRBD1 (5 bases). CDR3 size: 13 residues. Trimming left V 5 bases short and J 3 bases short, with 10 bases between. From germline, CDR1 is MNHEY and CDR2 SMNVEV (reference sequence). CDR3 nucleotide sequence: TGTGCCAGCAGTCTCCAGGGACACTATGGCTACACCTTC. Translating it yields CASSLQGHYGYTF.

The rearrangement uses TRBV29-1 and TRBJ1-1; D possibly corresponds to TRBD1 (5 bases). Trimming cost V 3 bases and J 4 bases, with 9 bases left between them. Germline CDR1 SQVTM, CDR2 ANQGSEA. The CDR3 has 12 residues. CDR3: CSVDSGGTEAFF. The CDR3 DNA reads TGCAGCGTTGATTCCGGGGGCACTGAAGCTTTCTTT.

V gene TRBV6-5 combines with J gene TRBJ2-7; TRBD1 or TRBD2 may be the D gene (6 bases each). CDR3 length: 14 amino acids. V was trimmed by 2 bases and J by 11 bases, leaving 19 bases between them. Looked up from germline, CDR1 is MNHEY and CDR2 is SVGAGI. The CDR3 region has the DNA TGTGCCAGCAGTTACGGAACAGGGCTGGGGGGAAAGTACTTC. Translating it yields CASSYGTGLGGKYF.

The J gene is TRBJ2-5, the V gene TRBV6-5; no clear D gene. In germline, CDR1 is MNHEY, CDR2 SVGAGI. The CDR3 loop spans 13 amino acids. Trimming took 2 bases from V and 5 from J, leaving 9 bases between them. The CDR3: CASSYGDRETQYF. The CDR3 DNA sequence: TGTGCCAGCAGTTACGGGGATCGGGAGACCCAGTACTTC.

The rearrangement joins TRBV7-9 to TRBJ1-1; no firm D call. Germline CDR1 is SEHNR and CDR2 is FQNEAQ (reference sequence). The length of the CDR3 is 17 residues. The V gene lost 1 base and the J gene lost 0 bases, with 15 bases spanning the gap. The CDR3: CASSLGFNERMNTEAFF. CDR3 sequence (DNA): TGTGCCAGCAGCTTAGGTTTCAATGAGAGAATGAACACTGAAGCTTTCTTT.

The V and J genes are TRBV5-6 and TRBJ2-7; TRBD2 might be the D (5 bases). The germline V and J ends were trimmed by 0 bases and 5 bases, with 6 bases remaining between them. The germline CDR1 and CDR2 sequences are SGHDT and YYEEEE. The CDR3 has 12 residues. The CDR3 nucleotides read TGTGCCAGCAGCTTGGTGACTAACGAGCAGTACTTC. Its protein product is CASSLVTNEQYF. The full variable domain, with the rest looked up from reference TRBV5-6 and TRBJ2-7, is DAGVTQSPTHLIKTRGQQVTLRCSPKSGHDTVSWYQQALGQGPQFIFQYYEEEERQRGNFPDRFSGHQFPNYSSELNVNALLLGDSALYLCASSLVTNEQYFGPGTRLTVT.

This sequence joins TRBV27 and TRBJ1-4, with D possibly TRBD1 on 5 matching bases. Germline assignment: CDR1 MNHEY and CDR2 SMNVEV (reference sequence). V dropped 4 bases and J dropped 8 bases, with 17 bases sitting between them. CDR3 size: 15 residues. The CDR3 nucleotides read TGTGCCAGCAGTTCAGGGACCCTGGCTTCGGAAAAACTGTTTTTT. Protein sequence: CASSSGTLASEKLFF.

The chain links TRBV30 to TRBJ2-1; 13 bases fit TRBD2. Trimming at V came to 4 bases and at J to 5 bases, leaving 2 bases not matched to a gene. Germline values: CDR1 GTSNPN, CDR2 SVGIG (reference sequence). The CDR3 has 14 amino acids. CDR3 bases: TGTGCCTGGACGACTAGCGGGGGGAACAATGAGCAGTTCTTC. This codes for CAWTTSGGNNEQFF.

The genes are TRBV2 and TRBJ1-2; TRBD1 aligns across 8 bases. The V gene's germline CDR1 is SNHLY and CDR2 FYNNEI. This CDR3 is 16 amino acids long. Losses at the gene ends were 6 bases for V and 5 bases for J; bases not matched to a gene: 14. In DNA form, the CDR3 reads TGTGCCAGCAGAGTCCCCCGTCCGGGACAGGTTTATGGCTACACCTTC. Protein sequence: CASRVPRPGQVYGYTF.

The rearrangement links TRBV20-1 to TRBJ2-7; no clear D. Trimming shortened V by 0 bases and J by 7 bases, and 7 bases separated the two germline ends. The germline V gene encodes CDR1 DFQATT and CDR2 SNEGSKA (reference sequence). The CDR3 sequence is 11 residues long. The CDR3 DNA is TGCAGTGCTAGAGATCATAGTGAGCAGTACTTC. This encodes CSARDHSEQYF.

This sequence joins TRBV4-2 and TRBJ2-5; TRBD1 or TRBD2 may be the D gene (5 bases each). Per germline, CDR1 LGHNA and CDR2 YNFKEQ. Trimming left V 3 bases short and J 2 bases short, with 10 bases between. This CDR3 region has 14 residues. In DNA form, the CDR3 reads TGTGCCAGCAGCCAGGGAGACAGACAAGAGACCCAGTACTTC. This sequence encodes CASSQGDRQETQYF.